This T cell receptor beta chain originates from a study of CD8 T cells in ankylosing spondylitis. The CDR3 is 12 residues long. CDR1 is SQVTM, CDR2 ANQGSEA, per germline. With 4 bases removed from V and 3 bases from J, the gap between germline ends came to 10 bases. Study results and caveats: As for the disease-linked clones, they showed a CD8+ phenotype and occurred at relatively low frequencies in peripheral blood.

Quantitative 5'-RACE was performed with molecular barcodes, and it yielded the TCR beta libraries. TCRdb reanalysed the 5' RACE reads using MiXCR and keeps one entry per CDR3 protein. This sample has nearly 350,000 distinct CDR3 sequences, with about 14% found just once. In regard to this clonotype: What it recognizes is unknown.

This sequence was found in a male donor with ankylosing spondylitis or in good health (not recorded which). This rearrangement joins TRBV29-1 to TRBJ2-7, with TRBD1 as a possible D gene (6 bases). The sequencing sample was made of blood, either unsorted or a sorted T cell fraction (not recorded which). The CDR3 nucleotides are TGCAGCGTTGTGGGGGCTGGCTACGAGCAGTACTTC. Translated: CSVVGAGYEQYF.